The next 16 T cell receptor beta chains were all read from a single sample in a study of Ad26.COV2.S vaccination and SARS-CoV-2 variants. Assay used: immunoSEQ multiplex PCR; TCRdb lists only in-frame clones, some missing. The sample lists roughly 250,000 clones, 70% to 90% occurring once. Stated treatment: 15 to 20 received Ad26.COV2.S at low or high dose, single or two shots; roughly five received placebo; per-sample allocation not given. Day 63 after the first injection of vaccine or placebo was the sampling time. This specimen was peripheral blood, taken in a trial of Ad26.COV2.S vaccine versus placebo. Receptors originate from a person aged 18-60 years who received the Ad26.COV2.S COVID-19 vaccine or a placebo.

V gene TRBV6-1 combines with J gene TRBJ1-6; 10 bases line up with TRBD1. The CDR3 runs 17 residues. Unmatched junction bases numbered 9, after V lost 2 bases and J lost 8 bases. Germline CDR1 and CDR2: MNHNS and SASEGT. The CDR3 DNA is TGTGCCAGCAGTGAAAAAGGACAGGGGGTTAAGGATTCACCCCTCCACTTT. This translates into CASSEKGQGVKDSPLHF.

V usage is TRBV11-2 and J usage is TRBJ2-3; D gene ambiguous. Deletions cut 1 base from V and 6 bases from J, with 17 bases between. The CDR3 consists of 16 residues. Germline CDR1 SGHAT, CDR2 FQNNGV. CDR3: CASSLVVRTSLDTQYF. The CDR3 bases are TGTGCCAGCAGCTTAGTTGTACGGACGTCATTGGATACGCAGTATTTT.

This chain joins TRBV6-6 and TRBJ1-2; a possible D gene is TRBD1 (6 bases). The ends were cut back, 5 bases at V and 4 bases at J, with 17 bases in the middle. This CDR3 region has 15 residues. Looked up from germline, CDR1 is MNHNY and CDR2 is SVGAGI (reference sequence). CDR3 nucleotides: TGTGCCAGCAGTCCCACCGGGGGCTGGCCCTATGGCTACACCTTC. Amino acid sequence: CASSPTGGWPYGYTF.

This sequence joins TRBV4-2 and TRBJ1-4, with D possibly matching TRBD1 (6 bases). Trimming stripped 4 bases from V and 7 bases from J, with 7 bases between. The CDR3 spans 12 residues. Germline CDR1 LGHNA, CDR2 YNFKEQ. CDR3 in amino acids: CASSPRGEKLFF. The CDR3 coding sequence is TGTGCCAGCAGCCCCAGGGGTGAAAAACTGTTTTTT.

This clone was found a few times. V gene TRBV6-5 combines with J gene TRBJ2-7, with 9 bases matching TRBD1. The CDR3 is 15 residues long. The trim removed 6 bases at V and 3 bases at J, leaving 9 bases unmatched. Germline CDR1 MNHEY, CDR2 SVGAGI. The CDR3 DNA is TGTGCCAGCAGATCCAAGACAGGGGGTATCTACGAGCAGTACTTC. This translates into CASRSKTGGIYEQYF.

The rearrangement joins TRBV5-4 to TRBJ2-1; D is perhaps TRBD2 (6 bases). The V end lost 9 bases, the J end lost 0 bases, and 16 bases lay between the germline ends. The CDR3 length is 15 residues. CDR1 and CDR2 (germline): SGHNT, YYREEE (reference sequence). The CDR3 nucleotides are TGTGCCACCCGATGGGGCGGGACCTCCTACAATGAGCAGTTCTTC. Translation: CATRWGGTSYNEQFF.

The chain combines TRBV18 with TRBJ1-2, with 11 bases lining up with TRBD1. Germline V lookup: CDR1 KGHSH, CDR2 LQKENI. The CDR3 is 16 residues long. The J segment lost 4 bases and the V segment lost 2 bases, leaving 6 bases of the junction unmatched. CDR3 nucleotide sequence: TGTGCCAGCTCACCAACTGGACAGGGGGCAGGCTATGGCTACACCTTC. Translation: CASSPTGQGAGYGYTF. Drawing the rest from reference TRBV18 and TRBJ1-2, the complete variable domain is NAGVMQNPRHLVRRRGQEARLRCSPMKGHSHVYWYRQLPEEGLKFMVYLQKENIIDESGMPKERFSAEFPKEGPSILRIQQVVRGDSAAYFCASSPTGQGAGYGYTFGSGTRLTVV.

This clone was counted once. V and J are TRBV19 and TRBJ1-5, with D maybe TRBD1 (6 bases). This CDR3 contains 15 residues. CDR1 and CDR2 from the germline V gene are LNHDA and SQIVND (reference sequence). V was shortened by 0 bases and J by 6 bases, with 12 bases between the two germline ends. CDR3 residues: CASSIDGAGVQPQHF. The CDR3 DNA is TGTGCCAGTAGTATAGACGGGGCAGGGGTTCAGCCCCAGCATTTT. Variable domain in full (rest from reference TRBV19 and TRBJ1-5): DGGITQSPKYLFRKEGQNVTLSCEQNLNHDAMYWYRQDPGQGLRLIYYSQIVNDFQKGDIAEGYSVSREKKESFPLTVTSAQKNPTAFYLCASSIDGAGVQPQHFGDGTRLSIL.

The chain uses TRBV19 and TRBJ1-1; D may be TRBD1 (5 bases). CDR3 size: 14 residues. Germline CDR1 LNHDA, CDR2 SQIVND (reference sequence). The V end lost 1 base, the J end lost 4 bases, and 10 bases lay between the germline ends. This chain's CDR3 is CASSIVAGRTEAFF. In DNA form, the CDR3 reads TGTGCCAGTAGTATAGTAGCGGGGCGCACTGAAGCTTTCTTT.

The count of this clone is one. The CDR3 reads CASSPRTGSAETQYF. Written as DNA, the CDR3 is TGTGCCAGCTCACCACGGACAGGGTCAGCGGAGACCCAGTACTTC. The chain joins TRBV18 to TRBJ2-5; 8 nucleotides line up with TRBD1. The germline V gene encodes CDR1 KGHSH and CDR2 LQKENI. CDR3 length equals 15 residues. Trimming took 1 base from V and 5 from J; bases not matched to a gene: 6.

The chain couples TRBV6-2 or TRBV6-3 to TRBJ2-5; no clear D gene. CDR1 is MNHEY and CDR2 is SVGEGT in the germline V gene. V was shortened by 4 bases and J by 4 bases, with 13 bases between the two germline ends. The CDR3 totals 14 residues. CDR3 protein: CASSSPSSPETQYF. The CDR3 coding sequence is TGTGCCAGCAGTTCCCCAAGCAGCCCAGAGACCCAGTACTTC.

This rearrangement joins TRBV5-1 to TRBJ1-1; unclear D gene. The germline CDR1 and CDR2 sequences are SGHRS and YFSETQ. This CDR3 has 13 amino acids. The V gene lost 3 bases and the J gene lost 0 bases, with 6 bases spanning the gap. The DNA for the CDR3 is TGCGCCAGCAGCTCCCCGATGAACACTGAAGCTTTCTTT. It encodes CASSSPMNTEAFF.

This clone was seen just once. The CDR3 region is CASAAFFSDTQYF. As DNA, the CDR3 is TGTGCCAGCGCCGCCTTTTTCTCAGATACGCAGTATTTT. The chain uses TRBV2 and TRBJ2-3; D remains ambiguous. The CDR3 length is 13 residues. Between the trimmed V and J ends, which lost 8 bases and 4 bases, there was a span of 13 bases. Per germline, CDR1 SNHLY and CDR2 FYNNEI.

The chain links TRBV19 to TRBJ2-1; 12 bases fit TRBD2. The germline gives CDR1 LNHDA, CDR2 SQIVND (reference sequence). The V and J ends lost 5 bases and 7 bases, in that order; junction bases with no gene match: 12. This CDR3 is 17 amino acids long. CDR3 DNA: TGTGCCAGTAGTCCTAGCGGGAGGGCCATGGTAAGGAATGAGCAGTTCTTC. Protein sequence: CASSPSGRAMVRNEQFF.

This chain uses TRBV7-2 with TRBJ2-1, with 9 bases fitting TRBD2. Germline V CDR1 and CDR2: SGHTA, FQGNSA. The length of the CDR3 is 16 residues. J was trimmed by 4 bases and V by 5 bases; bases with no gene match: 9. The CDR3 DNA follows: TGTGCCAGCAGCCTAACCCGACTAGCGGAGTACAATGAGCAGTTCTTC. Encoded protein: CASSLTRLAEYNEQFF. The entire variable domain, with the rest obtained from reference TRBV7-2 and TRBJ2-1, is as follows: GAGVSQSPSNKVTEKGKDVELRCDPISGHTALYWYRQSLGQGLEFLIYFQGNSAPDKSGLPSDRFSAERTGGSVSTLTIQRTQQEDSAVYLCASSLTRLAEYNEQFFGPGTRLTVL.

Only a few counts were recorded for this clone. The CDR3 reads CASSTRTGGNYGYTF. In DNA form, the CDR3 reads TGTGCCAGCAGCACCCGGACAGGGGGGAACTATGGCTACACCTTC. V is TRBV7-8 and J is TRBJ1-2, with 10 bases lining up with TRBD1. Unmatched junction bases numbered 5, after V lost 5 bases and J lost 2 bases. Per germline, CDR1 SGHVS and CDR2 FQNEAQ. The CDR3 length is 15 residues.